This T cell receptor beta chain is from a study of CD8+CD57+ T cells in acquired aplastic anemia. Study-level findings and limits: Patients and controls turned out to have around 29 CD8+ CDR3 sequences in common.

Germline CDR1 reads SGHTA; CDR2 reads FQGNSA. The CDR3 spans 14 residues. V lost 6 bases, J lost 5 bases, and 16 bases lay in between. Researchers used genomic DNA as the template to profile TCR beta VDJ and CDR3. One entry per CDR3 protein results from TCRdb running MiXCR on the reads. This repertoire shows a few hundred thousand distinct CDR3 sequences, 56% found once; its top ten account for approximately 8%. Notes on this clonotype: Its target is unknown.

The sequencing input was sorted CD4+, CD8+, or CD8+CD57+ T cells (not recorded which) from PBMCs. This chain uses TRBV7-2 with TRBJ2-5; possible D gene TRBD1, 6 bases. This sequence originates from a human donor with severe aplastic anemia or a healthy control (not recorded which). CDR3 nucleotides: TGTGCCAGCAGTTTCGGACAGTTAGGGGAGACCCAGTACTTC. Its translation: CASSFGQLGETQYF.